One sample yielded the 8 T cell receptor beta chains listed below, sequenced in a study of T cell changes during pregnancy in multiple sclerosis. TCRdb's table, derived via immunoSEQ multiplex PCR, lists solely in-frame clones and lacks some. The sample has about 38,000 clones, approximately 90% seen once. The sample consisted of CD4+ T cells from peripheral blood mononuclear cells, taken in the third trimester of pregnancy. These receptors came from a female donor in good health, enrolled as a control in a pregnancy study.

This clone was detected only once. V is TRBV10-3 and J is TRBJ1-5, with 8 bases that match TRBD1. Germline trimming cut 9 bases from V and 2 bases from J; bases unmatched to any gene: 6. CDR1 and CDR2 (germline): ENHRY, SYGVKD. This CDR3 is 14 amino acids long. The CDR3 bases are TGTGCCATAGCGACAGGGGAGGGCAATCAGCCCCAGCATTTT. Protein: CAIATGEGNQPQHF.

This chain links TRBV28 with TRBJ1-5, with 7 bases fitting TRBD1. This CDR3 contains 20 residues. V lost 3 bases to trimming and J lost 0 bases; unmatched junction nucleotides: 17. Germline lookup yields CDR1 MDHEN and CDR2 SYDVKM. CDR3 protein: CASSFWQGDKRPISNQPQHF. The CDR3 region has the DNA TGTGCCAGCAGTTTTTGGCAGGGGGATAAGAGGCCTATTAGCAATCAGCCCCAGCATTTT.

This chain uses TRBV18 with TRBJ2-5; 8 bases match TRBD1. The CDR3 covers 13 residues. J gave up 5 bases and V 5 bases, and 4 bases lay outside the gene matches. Germline V gene sequence: CDR1 KGHSH, CDR2 LQKENI. In nucleotides, the CDR3 is TGTGCCAGCTCATCAAACAGGGGGGAGACCCAGTACTTC. It specifies CASSSNRGETQYF.

This clone was seen a single time. The chain carries TRBV29-1 and TRBJ2-1; D not resolved. The CDR3 extends over 13 amino acids. The germline V gene encodes CDR1 SQVTM and CDR2 ANQGSEA. The V and J ends lost 4 bases and 2 bases respectively, with 9 bases between them. The CDR3, as DNA: TGCAGCGTTGGGCTAGTCCCCTACAATGAGCAGTTCTTC. It specifies CSVGLVPYNEQFF.

The chain employs TRBV27 and TRBJ1-1; D may be TRBD1 (6 bases). The CDR3 length is 15 residues. The V and J ends lost 6 bases and 2 bases respectively, with 16 bases between them. Germline loops: CDR1 MNHEY, CDR2 SMNVEV (reference sequence). The CDR3 sequence is CASSPQGRGNTEAFF. The DNA for the CDR3 is TGTGCCAGCAGCCCCCAGGGCAGGGGCAACACTGAAGCTTTCTTT.

The chain combines TRBV7-2 with TRBJ2-3; 11 bases align to TRBD2. Germline V gives CDR1 SGHTA, CDR2 FQGNSA. CDR3 length: 16 amino acids. The V gene end was trimmed by 5 bases and the J gene end by 6 bases; junction bases not matched to a gene: 10. The CDR3 DNA is TGTGCCAGCAGCCACCCCCTAGCGGGGGGCAGGGATACGCAGTATTTT. It yields the protein CASSHPLAGGRDTQYF. Drawing the rest from reference TRBV7-2 and TRBJ2-3, the complete variable domain is GAGVSQSPSNKVTEKGKDVELRCDPISGHTALYWYRQSLGQGLEFLIYFQGNSAPDKSGLPSDRFSAERTGGSVSTLTIQRTQQEDSAVYLCASSHPLAGGRDTQYFGPGTRLTVL.

This chain connects TRBV6-5 to TRBJ2-1; perhaps TRBD2 as D (6 bases). Germline loops: CDR1 MNHEY, CDR2 SVGAGI. V was clipped by 5 bases and J by 4 bases, with 15 bases between them. The CDR3 sequence is 15 residues long. CDR3 loop: CASSPRDLPYNEQFF. CDR3 in DNA: TGTGCCAGCAGTCCCCGGGACTTGCCTTACAATGAGCAGTTCTTC.

This clone has a single count. This chain uses TRBV7-8 with TRBJ2-1, with 14 bases lining up with TRBD2. Germline values: CDR1 SGHVS, CDR2 FQNEAQ. The CDR3 runs to 15 residues. The V gene end was trimmed by 4 bases and the J gene end by 9 bases; junction bases not matched to a gene: 5. This CDR3 reads CASSSGLAGGFEQFF. The CDR3 nucleotides read TGTGCCAGCAGCTCCGGACTAGCGGGGGGTTTTGAGCAGTTCTTC.